This T cell receptor (beta chain) stems from a study of blood T cell repertoires in COVID-19. About the study: There were acute and convalescent COVID-19 samples, and they came from the United States, Italy and Spain. The analysed material was cDNA or gDNA that came from T cells, B-cell-depleted T cells, or PBMCs.

Original handling: Amplification from reference gene primers served as the basis for estimated nucleated cell counts. Only in-frame clones appear in the TCRdb table, and some are missing; sequencing was by immunoSEQ multiplex PCR. V and J calls and clone size are as listed in that table; D and trimming were resolved from the DNA. The table lists hundreds of thousands of clones, 88% of them singletons, with about 6.7% in the top ten. This clone was counted only a few times. The CDR3 runs 18 residues. Followed over time, Seattle patients had been enrolled while infection was active. The sequence came from a woman in her 70s with COVID-19, enrolled during active disease. The chain links TRBV1 to TRBJ2-5; the D call in the table, TRBD2, was not verified against the DNA. TRBV1 is an annotated pseudogene. The sequenced sample was peripheral blood. CDR3 in DNA: TGCACCAGCAGCCGAGCGAACCCCCCTGTCCGTCGTCCAGAGACCCAGTACTTC. It yields the protein CTSSRANPPVRRPETQYF.